This T cell receptor beta chain was identified during a study of blood T cell repertoires in COVID-19. Study-wide background: COVID-19 samples from acute and convalescent phases originated in the United States, Italy and Spain. Sample material is recorded as cDNA or gDNA derived from T cells, B-cell-depleted T cells, or PBMCs.

The CDR3 is 11 residues long. V lost 4 bases and J 12 bases, leaving 12 bases between the germline ends. Per germline, CDR1 LGHDT and CDR2 YNNKEL (reference sequence). As originally analysed: Amplifying reference gene primers gave estimates of nucleated cell counts. TCRdb's table, derived via immunoSEQ multiplex PCR, lists solely in-frame clones and lacks some. V and J calls and clone size are copied from that table; D and trimming were computed from the DNA. The sample contains more than 200,000 clones, 65% to 85% of which appear only once. The chain uses TRBV3-1 (or the pseudogene TRBV3-2) and TRBJ1-2; tentatively, D is TRBD1 (6 bases). The specimen was peripheral blood. The receptor was isolated from a woman aged 80 or over with acute or convalescent COVID-19. The CDR3 sequence: CASSLVDSHTF. In nucleotides, the CDR3 is TGTGCCAGCAGCCTCGTGGACAGTCACACCTTC.